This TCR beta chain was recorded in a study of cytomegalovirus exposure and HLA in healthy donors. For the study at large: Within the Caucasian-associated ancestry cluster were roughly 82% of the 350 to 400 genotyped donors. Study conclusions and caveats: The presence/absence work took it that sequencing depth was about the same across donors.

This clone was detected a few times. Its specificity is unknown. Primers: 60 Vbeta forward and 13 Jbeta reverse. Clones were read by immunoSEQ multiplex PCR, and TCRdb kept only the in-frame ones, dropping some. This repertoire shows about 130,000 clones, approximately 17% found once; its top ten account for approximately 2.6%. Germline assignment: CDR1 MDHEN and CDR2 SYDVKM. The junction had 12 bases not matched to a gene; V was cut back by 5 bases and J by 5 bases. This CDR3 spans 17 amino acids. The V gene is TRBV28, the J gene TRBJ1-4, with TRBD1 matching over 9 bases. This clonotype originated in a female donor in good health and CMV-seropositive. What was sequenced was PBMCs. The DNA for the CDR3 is TGTGCCAGCAGTCCGTCCGGGACAGGGAAGAACAATGAAAAACTGTTTTTT. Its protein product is CASSPSGTGKNNEKLFF.